This TCR beta chain was identified in a study of cytomegalovirus exposure and HLA in healthy donors (dated by TCRdb to 2015 to 2018). With regard to the full study: In an earlier analysis of fewer than 750 of the donors, under 300 Gb of sequence data and 90 million to 120 million unique TCR beta sequences from about 179 million T cells were reported. Alongside the repertoire data, information on donor age, sex, ethnicity and CMV serostatus was compiled. An earlier analysis of some 500 of the donors used high-throughput TCR beta sequencing to judge whether each TCR beta V gene segment behaved as functional or pseudogenic. An early release covering roughly 640 HLA-typed donors comprised approximately 290 gigabases of sequencing data and roughly 85 million unique TCR sequences. The number of donors typed differed by locus, with about 629-630 for A, B, C, DRB1 and DQB1, about 500 for DQA1, approximately 580 for DPA1, and approximately 470 for DPB1. All discovery cohort repertoires had been generated using a single sequencing platform. To study patterns of TCR occurrence, a later analysis re-analyzed previously published TCR beta repertoires from 650 to 750 donors and added high-resolution HLA genotyping. The study profiled the T cell repertoires of some 610 subjects by immunosequencing and related them to cytomegalovirus serostatus. The aim of the study was to test whether cataloging public T cell receptors could identify signatures of past pathogen exposure. Among about 400 genotyped donors of the cohort, an average of approximately 240,000 unique TCR beta nucleotide sequences was sequenced per donor, of which about 18% were non-productive. A later genetic analysis used genome-wide SNP genotypes for about 65% of the roughly 700 donors, treating that subset as a discovery cohort. Among the approximately 430 genotyped donors, around 81% belonged to the genetic ancestry cluster associated with self-reported Caucasian donors. Rather than drawing on any new phenotypic data, the later analysis identified candidate immune exposures from TCR beta sequences and the way those sequences occurred across donors. To predict cytomegalovirus infection status, the study brought together high-throughput TCR immunosequencing, statistical association of individual TCRs with disease status, and machine learning. In addition to the first cohort of approximately 670 subjects, a separate validation cohort of approximately 130 different subjects was used. About five DR-DQ haplotypes were treated as single units for association and clustering because of strong linkage in the cohort. Class I and class II HLA loci were covered by the typing at four-digit resolution. What the work shows at the level of the full study, not this receptor alone: A further reported finding was that TCR beta sequences accurately predicted the HLA-A and HLA-B alleles for most subjects in the first cohort. A cluster of highly shared sequence variants was judged likely to represent a technical artifact of the sequencing pipeline. Specific HLA alleles were associated with 15,000 to 20,000 TCR beta sequences at a false discovery rate of 0.05 in a later analysis. Compared with equally common non-associated chains, HLA-associated TCR beta chains in a later analysis were more clonally expanded and had lower generation probabilities. According to a later analysis, TCR association rates differed among HLA loci, with DRB1 alleles showing the most associated TCRs and HLA-C alleles showing the fewest. According to a later genetic analysis, donors in an Asian-associated ancestry cluster had fewer N-insertions in productive TCRs than the approximately 630-donor mean. For the cohort, immune exposure information was limited to CMV serostatus. In vitro tests confirmed that a few of the cytomegalovirus-associated TCR beta chains recognize cytomegalovirus antigens. Cytomegalovirus status was reported to be diagnosed by the classifier with high specificity and sensitivity in both the original and validation cohorts. In a later analysis, most CMV-associated TCR beta chains were found to appear HLA-restricted, with HLA associations seemingly driven largely by CMV exposure. Because the 87-base-pair reads could not distinguish some IMGT-functional V segments, including TRBV6-2 and TRBV6-3, those segments were excluded. Linkage disequilibrium might explain the correlated functional status among segregating V segments, but an unknown experimental factor could not be ruled out. The cohort was sequenced for TCR beta chains only, and without alpha or paired-chain data the features that could be detected were limited. An association between a missense DCLRE1C variant and V-gene and J-gene trimming of TCR beta chains was found in a later genetic analysis and replicated in an independent cohort. According to the authors, the approach could potentially be generalized to other disease states and immunological phenotypes. The study gave a list of 150 to 200 TCR beta chains associated with cytomegalovirus. Across donors, most TCR sequences were observed very rarely, whereas some public TCRs were present in many individuals. Broadly in line with IMGT annotations, most TCR beta V segments showed up in productive rearrangements about 90% or about 30% of the time in an earlier analysis of a few hundred of the donors. Presence/absence analyses assumed roughly uniform sequencing depth across donors, an assumption that may not hold. When HLA alleles, especially DR and DQ, strongly co-occurred, attributing TCR associations to individual alleles was difficult. The earlier analysis of some 540 of the donors excluded some 15 rarely observed V segments, including chromosome 9 orphons, because counts were too low. In a later analysis, several top co-occurrence clusters were reported to appear linked to parvovirus B19, influenza, CMV and Epstein-Barr virus. HLA typing was unavailable for some donors at each locus, so association tests used only the typed subset.

As encoded in the germline V gene (reference sequence), CDR1 is SGHKS while CDR2 is YYEKEE. The V end gives up 2 bases and the J end 4 bases, leaving 9 bases in the junction not matched to a gene. From the cysteine through the phenylalanine, the CDR3 covers 18 amino acids. Solely the CDR3 DNA is kept, with 54 bases framed from the first base. The cohort consisted of 666 healthy bone marrow donors. Cohort members were all nominally healthy when sampled, although unrecorded immune exposures were likely present. The donor was CMV seronegative and belonged to the group of several hundred seronegative cohort members. Every donor gave a peripheral blood sample, and the peripheral blood mononuclear cells from that sample were used for TCR beta sequencing. The Qiagen DNeasy Blood Extraction Kit was used to extract genomic DNA from the blood cell samples. The library was built by means of the immunoSEQ multiplex PCR assay. A mixture of 60 forward primers for TCR Vbeta segments and 13 reverse primers for TCR Jbeta segments was used in the multiplex PCR. Amplification of the CDR3 region of rearranged TCR beta genes was performed with a multiplex PCR assay on genomic DNA. On the Illumina HiSeq System, the amplified TCR beta libraries were sequenced as 87-base-pair reads. The authors processed their data as follows. A later analysis counted some 74 million unique TCR beta chains across the approximately 700 repertoires, and some 11 million of these chains were shared by at least two donors. To remove PCR and sequencing errors, raw reads were error-corrected and collapsed into unique sequences using a nearest-neighbor algorithm that merged closely related sequences. To assign V, D and J gene segments, CDR3 sequences were aligned to IMGT reference sequences. For a sequence to be retained, a match of at least six nucleotides to both a V gene segment and a J gene segment was required. Rearrangements were classified as productive when the CDR3 lacked stop codons and remained in frame with V and J, and all other rearrangements were classified as non-productive. CDR3 was defined according to IMGT convention as the region running from the second conserved V-encoded cysteine to the conserved J-encoded phenylalanine. The earlier analysis of about 640 of the donors excluded any sequence lacking an unambiguous match to a single V gene segment. In an earlier analysis of a few hundred of the donors, V segments were called functional above 56.7% productive rearrangements and were called segregating when the between-donor standard deviation exceeded 5%. A statistical classification framework was developed to diagnose cytomegalovirus status using the catalog of TCR beta chain sequences. In a later analysis, V and J genes were assigned by comparing TCR nucleotide sequences against IMGT/GENE-DB human TR gene sequences. A later analysis assigned CDR3 sequences and most-parsimonious VDJ recombination scenarios with the TCRdist pipeline. In a later analysis, every TCR beta chain was defined by the combination of its CDR3 amino acid sequence and its V-gene family, and reads without a unique V-gene family were dropped. A later analysis removed 592 highly shared, low-generation-probability nucleotide sequences to deal with suspected cross-contamination and a sequencing artifact. For each public chain, a later analysis derived a clonal expansion index from normalized ranks of inferred template counts within each repertoire. In a later analysis, generation probabilities were computed using a VDJ recombination model fitted to out-of-frame rearrangements, and the results were checked against IGoR. In a later analysis, hypergeometric tests were used to score TCR-TCR, TCR-HLA and TCR-CMV co-occurrence, with a repertoire-size bias correction applied to TCR pairs. In a later analysis, false discovery rates were estimated by permuting HLA or CMV assignments 20 times. A later analysis grouped co-occurring TCRs with DBSCAN, adding TCRdist sequence similarity when clustering within HLA-allele-positive subsets. Repertoires with fewer than 30,000 or more than 120,000 public chains were left out of co-occurrence clustering, as were five repertoires with anomalous nucleotide sharing. Held by TCRdb, this immuneACCESS table contains in-frame sequences only and omits some clones. Under half of the omission traces to an unresolved V gene where checked; the cause of the rest is unknown. That table gives V, J and clone size, and the DNA gave D and trimming. A total of roughly 220,000 clones appear in this sample, around 75% of them only once. The biggest ten clones account for approximately 1.9% of the sample.

A word on this clone: Its antigen is still unknown. No quality values exist for individual bases; no much larger clone is one base distant.

The source of this sequence is a woman in her 30s in good health and CMV-seronegative. Specimen: PBMCs. The rearrangement joined TRBV5-5 to TRBJ2-5; a stretch of 15 junction bases matches TRBD2. The nucleotides are TGTGCCAGCAGCTTCTCCGGACTAGCGGGGGGGCCACGAGAGACCCAGTACTTC. Translated, this gives CASSFSGLAGGPRETQYF.